Listed here are 11 T cell receptor beta chains from one sample, sequenced in a study of blood T cells in healthy people across ages. A second about 7 to 12 cycle PCR used barcoded and J-beta primers. TCRdb re-called the 5' RACE reads through MiXCR, storing one row per CDR3 protein. The table shows fewer than 600,000 distinct CDR3 sequences, with 25% to 35% occurring only once. The data also belong to a second study, concerning T cells of mothers and their children.

Sequenced input: blood. The receptor set was obtained from a boy younger than 10 in good health.

The rearrangement uses TRBV29-1 and TRBJ1-1, with D perhaps TRBD1 (5 bases). Germline V CDR1 and CDR2: SQVTM, ANQGSEA. Trimming cost V 6 bases and J 5 bases, with 16 bases left between them. The CDR3 consists of 13 residues. CDR3 nucleotides: TGCAGCGTGGCCCCGGGGCGAGGAACTGAAGCTTTCTTT. It is translated as CSVAPGRGTEAFF. The variable domain in full, with the rest retrieved from reference TRBV29-1 and TRBJ1-1, is SAVISQKPSRDICQRGTSLTIQCQVDSQVTMMFWYRQQPGQSLTLIATANQGSEATYESGFVIDKFPISRPNLTFSTLTVSNMSPEDSSIYLCSVAPGRGTEAFFGQGTRLTVV.

The sample holds one count of this clonotype. The V call is TRBV12-3 or TRBV12-4, the J call TRBJ2-1; TRBD2 aligns across 9 bases. The CDR3 is 16 residues long. V was pared by 6 bases and J by 2 bases, with 8 bases of the junction left unmatched. In nucleotides, the CDR3 is TGTGCCAGCAGCCGTATAGCGGGGGCCACCTACAATGAGCAGTTCTTC. It specifies CASSRIAGATYNEQFF.

V usage is TRBV27 and J usage is TRBJ2-7; TRBD2 is a possible D gene (5 bases). The CDR3 totals 15 residues. Germline loops: CDR1 MNHEY, CDR2 SMNVEV (reference sequence). V was shortened by 6 bases and J by 3 bases, with 18 bases between the two germline ends. Here the CDR3 DNA reads TGTGCCAGCAGCACCCCCGGGATAACCGACTACGAGCAGTACTTC. It translates to CASSTPGITDYEQYF.

The J gene is TRBJ2-7, the V gene TRBV7-9; D is possibly TRBD2 (6 bases). Germline assignment: CDR1 SEHNR and CDR2 FQNEAQ (reference sequence). V was clipped by 4 bases and J by 3 bases, with 10 bases between them. The CDR3 consists of 13 residues. CDR3 in amino acids: CASSSGRDYEQYF. Here the CDR3 DNA reads TGTGCCAGCAGCTCGGGGCGGGACTACGAGCAGTACTTC.

The chain combines TRBV20-1 with TRBJ2-3, with D maybe TRBD1 (5 bases). V was cut by 0 bases and J by 1 base, with 8 bases left in between. The CDR3 has 14 residues. Germline V gives CDR1 DFQATT, CDR2 SNEGSKA (reference sequence). CDR3 sequence reads: CSARDRQRTDTQYF. The CDR3 DNA follows: TGCAGTGCTAGAGATCGACAGCGCACAGATACGCAGTATTTT.

J is TRBJ2-3 and V is TRBV12-3 or TRBV12-4; D is unclear. This CDR3 contains 14 residues. V lost 6 bases, J lost 4 bases, and 14 bases lay in between. This chain's CDR3 is CASRPELSSDTQYF. The CDR3 nucleotides read TGTGCCAGCAGGCCAGAGCTAAGCTCAGATACGCAGTATTTT.

This clonotype turned up a few times. The chain uses TRBV29-1 and TRBJ2-7; 7 nucleotides match TRBD1. With 7 bases clipped from V and 1 base from J, the junction kept 7 bases outside the gene matches. Germline CDR1 is SQVTM and CDR2 is ANQGSEA. CDR3 length: 13 residues. CDR3 nucleotide sequence: TGCAGCGAACCCCAGGGGGTGTCCTACGAGCAGTACTTC. Protein sequence: CSEPQGVSYEQYF.

This rearrangement joins TRBV14 to TRBJ1-6, with no clear D. Per the germline V gene, CDR1 is SGHDN and CDR2 is FVKESK. Trimming shortened V by 2 bases and J by 5 bases, and 7 bases separated the two germline ends. The CDR3 is made up of 14 amino acids. This CDR3 is CASSQLDNNSPLHF. The CDR3 bases are TGTGCCAGCAGCCAACTTGACAATAATTCACCCCTCCACTTT.

The chain joins TRBV12-3 or TRBV12-4 to TRBJ2-2; D may match TRBD1 or TRBD2 (6 bases each). There are 16 residues in the CDR3. V dropped 3 bases and J dropped 6 bases, with 17 bases sitting between them. The CDR3 nucleotides read TGTGCCAGCAGTTTTGGAAGGGGGGTCGGGGCCGGGGAGCTGTTTTTT. Protein product: CASSFGRGVGAGELFF.

The table lists this clonotype with a few counts. The chain carries TRBV20-1 and TRBJ2-1; D possibly uses TRBD1 or TRBD2 (5 bases each). The V end lost 3 bases, the J end lost 7 bases, and 16 bases lay between the germline ends. Germline V gene data show CDR1 as DFQATT and CDR2 as SNEGSKA (reference sequence). CDR3 length: 14 residues. In DNA, the CDR3 is TGCAGTGCTAGCCCGGGACGGAGTTTAAATGAGCAGTTCTTC. Protein: CSASPGRSLNEQFF.

CDR3 loop: CASSLGLDTEAFF. The CDR3 nucleotides read TGTGCCAGCAGCTTGGGACTGGACACTGAAGCTTTCTTT. The chain joins TRBV5-5 to TRBJ1-1; D unresolved. Germline-derived CDR1 and CDR2 are SGHKS and YYEKEE (reference sequence). The CDR3 is made up of 13 amino acids. V dropped 0 bases and J dropped 3 bases, with 6 bases sitting between them.